The 20 T cell receptor beta chains presented below share a single source sample, sequenced in a study of blood T cell repertoires in COVID-19. The repertoire was sequenced with immunoSEQ multiplex PCR; TCRdb's copy has only in-frame clones and lacks some. The data hold 55,000 to 70,000 clones, with more than 70% observed a single time. Sequenced: PBMCs or T cells enriched from blood (not recorded which). The origin of the receptors is a woman between 40 and 55 years old who had recovered from COVID-19.

This sequence joins TRBV4-1 and TRBJ1-1; the match to TRBD1 covers 9 bases. This CDR3 has 14 residues. Germline-derived CDR1 and CDR2 are MGHRA and YSYEKL. The V gene end was trimmed by 6 bases and the J gene end by 5 bases; junction bases not matched to a gene: 7. The CDR3 DNA reads as TGCGCCAGCAGGCAACCGGGACAGGGAACTGAAGCTTTCTTT. It codes for CASRQPGQGTEAFF.

This clone has just one count. For the CDR3, the DNA is TGTGCCAGTAGTCCCCGCGGGTCGGGGAATCGGGACAATGAGCAGTTCTTC. Its translation: CASSPRGSGNRDNEQFF. The genes are TRBV19 and TRBJ2-1, with a weak D call TRBD2 (5 bases). The CDR3 runs 17 residues. Germline CDR1 is LNHDA and CDR2 is SQIVND (reference sequence). The V end was cut by 5 bases, the J end by 5 bases, with 22 bases between.

J is TRBJ2-7 and V is TRBV15; 8 bases line up with TRBD1. The CDR3 sequence is 15 residues long. CDR1 is LNHNV and CDR2 is YYDKDF in the germline V gene (reference sequence). Trimming cost V 6 bases and J 1 base; bases outside gene matches: 8. The CDR3 sequence is CATSSSGTGSYEQYF. Here the CDR3 DNA reads TGTGCCACCAGTAGTTCCGGGACAGGATCCTACGAGCAGTACTTC.

The J gene is TRBJ2-6, the V gene TRBV5-1, with TRBD1 matching 10 bases. The CDR3 sequence is 17 residues long. Germline V lookup: CDR1 SGHRS, CDR2 YFSETQ. Germline trimming cut 4 bases from V and 3 bases from J; bases unmatched to any gene: 7. The CDR3 bases are TGCGCCAGCAGCCCAAGACAGGGGGCGGATGGGGCCAACGTCCTGACTTTC. It translates to CASSPRQGADGANVLTF.

V is TRBV18 and J is TRBJ2-1, with D perhaps TRBD1 (6 bases). The V gene's germline CDR1 is KGHSH and CDR2 LQKENI. Trimming removed 3 bases at V and 2 bases at J, with 8 bases between. The CDR3 loop spans 14 amino acids. CDR3 residues: CASSPRDTYNEQFF. CDR3 nucleotides: TGTGCCAGCTCACCCCGGGACACCTACAATGAGCAGTTCTTC.

The chain uses TRBV5-1 and TRBJ2-7, with D tentatively TRBD1 (5 bases). V lost 0 bases and J lost 2, with 9 bases in between. CDR1 and CDR2 (germline): SGHRS, YFSETQ. The CDR3 is made up of 14 amino acids. CDR3 loop: CASSLAPGTYEQYF. The CDR3 bases are TGCGCCAGCAGCTTGGCTCCAGGGACCTACGAGCAGTACTTC.

This clone appeared once. The chain combines TRBV20-1 with TRBJ2-3, with 13 nucleotides matching TRBD2. The CDR3 sequence is 16 residues long. Trimming took 3 bases from V and 2 from J; bases not matched to a gene: 5. Germline lookup yields CDR1 DFQATT and CDR2 SNEGSKA (reference sequence). Written as DNA, the CDR3 is TGCAGTGCTAGTCTTACTAGCGGGGGGGCCACAGATACGCAGTATTTT. Translated: CSASLTSGGATDTQYF.

This clone has only one observation. This chain uses TRBV6-5 with TRBJ2-5; D is unclear. CDR3 length: 10 amino acids. Germline lookup yields CDR1 MNHEY and CDR2 SVGAGI. The V end was cut by 7 bases, the J end by 5 bases, with 5 bases between. The CDR3 is CASNRETQYF. DNA for the CDR3: TGTGCCAGCAACCGGGAGACCCAGTACTTC.

This chain links TRBV27 with TRBJ2-2; 9 bases line up with TRBD1. This CDR3 contains 15 residues. The germline CDR1 and CDR2 sequences are MNHEY and SMNVEV (reference sequence). V shed 7 bases and J 5 bases; nucleotides not matched to a gene: 8. Written as DNA, the CDR3 is TGTGCCAGCATGCTGGGACAGGGATGGACCGGGGAGCTGTTTTTT. It encodes CASMLGQGWTGELFF.

V is TRBV6-1 and J is TRBJ2-5, with 12 bases identical to TRBD1. CDR1 MNHNS and CDR2 SASEGT come from the germline V gene. This CDR3 is built from 16 residues. J gave up 5 bases and V 4 bases, and 8 bases lay outside the gene matches. CDR3 sequence: CASSAGTGGIGETQYF. The CDR3 DNA follows: TGTGCCAGCAGTGCCGGGACAGGGGGCATAGGGGAGACCCAGTACTTC.

This chain joins TRBV21-1 and TRBJ1-5. TRBV21-1 is a pseudogene. CDR3 length equals 15 residues. CDR3 DNA: TGTGCCAGCAGCGCCCCCCCGGGTCCCAATCAGCCCCAGCATTTT. Protein sequence: CASSAPPGPNQPQHF.

The V and J genes are TRBV6-5 and TRBJ1-1; tentatively, D is TRBD1 (5 bases). Per the germline V gene, CDR1 is MNHEY and CDR2 is SVGAGI. V was shortened by 6 bases and J by 6 bases, with 17 bases between the two germline ends. The length of the CDR3 is 14 residues. Written as DNA, the CDR3 is TGTGCCAGCAGAGTATTAGACAGTGGGGCTGAAGCTTTCTTT. It translates to CASRVLDSGAEAFF.

This chain links TRBV20-1 with TRBJ2-5, with TRBD2 identical over 11 bases. Trimming took 3 bases from V and 7 from J; bases not matched to a gene: 7. CDR1 DFQATT and CDR2 SNEGSKA come from the germline V gene (reference sequence). CDR3 size: 14 residues. The CDR3 bases are TGCAGTGCTAGTCCTAGCGGGGGGAGGGGGACCCAGTACTTC. As protein: CSASPSGGRGTQYF.

The chain couples TRBV2 to TRBJ2-1; 10 bases align to TRBD2. Germline trimming cut 4 bases from V and 7 bases from J; bases unmatched to any gene: 7. The germline V gene has CDR1 SNHLY and CDR2 FYNNEI. CDR3 length: 15 amino acids. The CDR3 DNA is TGTGCCAGCAGTGGGCTAGCGGGGGTTGGGAATGAGCAGTTCTTC. This translates into CASSGLAGVGNEQFF.

This chain joins TRBV6-1 and TRBJ1-6; D possibly corresponds to TRBD1 (5 bases). CDR1 is MNHNS, CDR2 SASEGT, per germline. The CDR3 sequence is 14 residues long. Deletions cut 2 bases from V and 8 bases from J, with 10 bases between. This CDR3 is CASSENGADSPLHF. DNA of the CDR3: TGTGCCAGCAGTGAAAATGGGGCTGATTCACCCCTCCACTTT.

This chain links TRBV11-2 with TRBJ2-1; no firm D call. There are 13 residues in the CDR3. Per the germline V gene, CDR1 is SGHAT and CDR2 is FQNNGV. Trimming took off 0 bases at V and 8 bases at J, with 8 bases between the two ends. CDR3 sequence: CASSLDNSDEQFF. The CDR3 DNA is TGTGCCAGCAGCTTAGATAATTCCGATGAGCAGTTCTTC.

The gene calls are TRBV6-5 and TRBJ1-4, with D hard to call. The CDR3 extends over 15 amino acids. Germline CDR1 is MNHEY and CDR2 is SVGAGI. Trimming cost V 7 bases and J 8 bases, with 20 bases left between them. In DNA, the CDR3 is TGTGCCAGCACCTATTTCCCCTTCACGAAGGAAAAACTGTTTTTT. Its translation is CASTYFPFTKEKLFF.

In the case of this clone: Other nucleotide sequences in the sample specify the same CDR3. J is TRBJ2-5 and V is TRBV12-3 or TRBV12-4, with 9 bases lining up with TRBD1. This CDR3 contains 13 residues. After removal of 3 bases from V and 4 bases from J, the junction contained 0 bases not matched to a gene. The CDR3 DNA reads TGTGCCAGCAGTTTGGACAGGGGAGAGACCCAGTACTTC. Protein sequence: CASSLDRGETQYF.

This clone was seen a single time. The chain couples TRBV10-3 to TRBJ1-2, with D perhaps TRBD1 (6 bases). The CDR3 consists of 11 residues. The germline CDR1 and CDR2 sequences are ENHRY and SYGVKD. Between the trimmed V and J ends, which lost 6 bases and 8 bases, there was a span of 10 bases. The CDR3 loop is CAIRQGFGYTF. The CDR3 nucleotides are TGTGCCATCAGACAGGGATTCGGCTACACCTTC.

This chain connects TRBV18 to TRBJ2-7, with 7 bases that match TRBD1. Germline trimming cut 3 bases from V and 1 base from J; bases unmatched to any gene: 0. Germline CDR1 is KGHSH and CDR2 is LQKENI. CDR3 length: 13 residues. The chain's CDR3 is CASSPGQSYEQYF. The CDR3 DNA reads TGTGCCAGCTCACCGGGACAGTCCTACGAGCAGTACTTC. The full variable domain, rest sourced from reference TRBV18 and TRBJ2-7, is NAGVMQNPRHLVRRRGQEARLRCSPMKGHSHVYWYRQLPEEGLKFMVYLQKENIIDESGMPKERFSAEFPKEGPSILRIQQVVRGDSAAYFCASSPGQSYEQYFGPGTRLTVT.